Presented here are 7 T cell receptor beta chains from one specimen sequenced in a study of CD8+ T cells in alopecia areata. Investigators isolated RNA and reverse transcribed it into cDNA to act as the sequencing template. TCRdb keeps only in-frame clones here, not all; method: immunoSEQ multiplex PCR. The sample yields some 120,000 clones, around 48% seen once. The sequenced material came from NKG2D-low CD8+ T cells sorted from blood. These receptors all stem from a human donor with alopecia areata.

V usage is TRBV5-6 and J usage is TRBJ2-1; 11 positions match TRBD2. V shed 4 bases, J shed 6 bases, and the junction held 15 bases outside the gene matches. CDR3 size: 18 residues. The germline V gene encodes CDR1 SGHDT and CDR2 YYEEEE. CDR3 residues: CASSPRPALAGDPNEQFF. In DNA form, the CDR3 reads TGTGCCAGCAGCCCACGACCCGCACTAGCGGGAGACCCCAATGAGCAGTTCTTC.

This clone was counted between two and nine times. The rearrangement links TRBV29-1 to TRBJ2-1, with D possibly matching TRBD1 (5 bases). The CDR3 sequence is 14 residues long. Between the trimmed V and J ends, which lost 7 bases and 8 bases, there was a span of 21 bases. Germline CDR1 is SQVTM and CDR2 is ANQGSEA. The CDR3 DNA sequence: TGCAGCGCTGAGCAGGCAGGGTTTTCCGATGAGCAGTTCTTC. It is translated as CSAEQAGFSDEQFF.

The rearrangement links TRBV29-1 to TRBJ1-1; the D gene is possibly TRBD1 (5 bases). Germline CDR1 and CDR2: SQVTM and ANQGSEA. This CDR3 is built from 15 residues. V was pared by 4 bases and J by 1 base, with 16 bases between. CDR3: CSVAGMGGENTEAFF. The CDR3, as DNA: TGCAGCGTTGCAGGGATGGGGGGAGAGAACACTGAAGCTTTCTTT. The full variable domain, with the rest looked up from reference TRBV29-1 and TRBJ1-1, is SAVISQKPSRDICQRGTSLTIQCQVDSQVTMMFWYRQQPGQSLTLIATANQGSEATYESGFVIDKFPISRPNLTFSTLTVSNMSPEDSSIYLCSVAGMGGENTEAFFGQGTRLTVV.

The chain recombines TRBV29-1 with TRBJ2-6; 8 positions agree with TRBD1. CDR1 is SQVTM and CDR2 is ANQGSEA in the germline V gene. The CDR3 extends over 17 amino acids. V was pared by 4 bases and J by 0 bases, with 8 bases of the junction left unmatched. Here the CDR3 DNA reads TGCAGCGTTGGACAGGACAGGGTAATCTCTGGGGCCAACGTCCTGACTTTC. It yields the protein CSVGQDRVISGANVLTF.

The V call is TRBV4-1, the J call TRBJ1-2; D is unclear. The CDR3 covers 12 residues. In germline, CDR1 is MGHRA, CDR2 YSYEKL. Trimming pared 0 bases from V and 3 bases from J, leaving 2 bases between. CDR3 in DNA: TGCGCCAGCAGCCAAGAACACTATGGCTACACCTTC. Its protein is CASSQEHYGYTF.

The CDR3 spells CASSQQGTQEGYTF. DNA for the CDR3: TGCGCCAGCAGCCAACAGGGAACTCAGGAGGGCTACACCTTC. The V and J genes are TRBV4-1 and TRBJ1-2; tentatively, D is TRBD1 (5 bases). This CDR3 contains 14 residues. Trimming shortened V by 2 bases and J by 8 bases, and 15 bases separated the two germline ends. CDR1 is MGHRA and CDR2 is YSYEKL in the germline V gene.

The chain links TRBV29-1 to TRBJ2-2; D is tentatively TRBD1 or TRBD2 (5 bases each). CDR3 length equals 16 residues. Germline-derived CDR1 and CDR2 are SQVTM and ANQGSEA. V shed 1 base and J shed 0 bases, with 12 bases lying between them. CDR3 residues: CSVEVRGDANTGELFF. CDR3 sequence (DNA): TGCAGCGTTGAAGTACGAGGGGACGCGAACACCGGGGAGCTGTTTTTT.